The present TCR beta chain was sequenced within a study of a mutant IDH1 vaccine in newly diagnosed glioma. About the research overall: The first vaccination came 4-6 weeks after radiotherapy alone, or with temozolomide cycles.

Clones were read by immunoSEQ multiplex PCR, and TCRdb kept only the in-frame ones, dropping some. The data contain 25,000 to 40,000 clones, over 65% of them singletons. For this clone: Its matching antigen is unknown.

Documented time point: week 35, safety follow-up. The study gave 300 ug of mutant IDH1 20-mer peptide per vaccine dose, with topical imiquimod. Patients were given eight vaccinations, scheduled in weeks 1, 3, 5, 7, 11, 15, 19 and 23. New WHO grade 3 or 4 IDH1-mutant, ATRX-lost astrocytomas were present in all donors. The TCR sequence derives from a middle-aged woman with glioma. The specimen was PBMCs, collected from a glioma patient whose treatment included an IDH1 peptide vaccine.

CDR3 DNA sequence: TGCGCCAGCAGTGAGTTGGGGTGGGACGAAGCCGAGCAGTACTTC. Its translation is CASSELGWDEAEQYF. The chain links TRBV10-1 to TRBJ2-7; D possibly uses TRBD1 or TRBD2 (5 bases each). CDR1 and CDR2 (germline): WNHNN, SYGVQD (reference sequence). The ends were cut back, 1 base at V and 6 bases at J, with 16 bases in the middle. This CDR3 spans 15 amino acids.